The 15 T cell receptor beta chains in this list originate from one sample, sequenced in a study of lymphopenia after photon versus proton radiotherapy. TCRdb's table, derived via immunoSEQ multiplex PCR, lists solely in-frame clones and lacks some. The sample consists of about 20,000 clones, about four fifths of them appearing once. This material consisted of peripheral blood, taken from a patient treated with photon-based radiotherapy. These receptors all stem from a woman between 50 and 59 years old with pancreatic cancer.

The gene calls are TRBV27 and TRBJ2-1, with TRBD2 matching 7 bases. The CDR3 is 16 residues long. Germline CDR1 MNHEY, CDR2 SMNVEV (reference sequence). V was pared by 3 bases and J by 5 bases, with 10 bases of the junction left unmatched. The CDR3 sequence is CASSLGGAGVDNEQFF. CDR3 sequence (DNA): TGTGCCAGCAGTTTGGGAGGGGCGGGAGTGGACAATGAGCAGTTCTTC.

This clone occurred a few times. This CDR3 is CASSDPILGDPSYNEQFF. CDR3 DNA: TGTGCCAGCAGCGACCCCATACTAGGGGACCCTAGCTACAATGAGCAGTTCTTC. This chain links TRBV9 with TRBJ2-1, with D perhaps assigned TRBD1 or TRBD2 (5 bases each). The germline CDR1 and CDR2 sequences are SGDLS and YYNGEE. Between the trimmed V and J ends, which lost 3 bases and 3 bases, there was a span of 22 bases. The CDR3 spans 18 residues.

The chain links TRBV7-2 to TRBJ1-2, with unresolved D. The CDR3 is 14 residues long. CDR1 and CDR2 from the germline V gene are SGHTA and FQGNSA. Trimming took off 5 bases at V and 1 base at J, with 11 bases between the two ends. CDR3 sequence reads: CASSGRGRNYGYTF. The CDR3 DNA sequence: TGTGCCAGCAGCGGTAGAGGCCGTAACTATGGCTACACCTTC. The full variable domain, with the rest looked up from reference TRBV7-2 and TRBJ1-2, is GAGVSQSPSNKVTEKGKDVELRCDPISGHTALYWYRQSLGQGLEFLIYFQGNSAPDKSGLPSDRFSAERTGGSVSTLTIQRTQQEDSAVYLCASSGRGRNYGYTFGSGTRLTVV.

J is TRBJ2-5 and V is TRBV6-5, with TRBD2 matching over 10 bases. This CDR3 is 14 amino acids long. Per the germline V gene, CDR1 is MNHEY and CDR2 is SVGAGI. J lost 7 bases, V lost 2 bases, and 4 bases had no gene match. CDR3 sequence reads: CASSYARTSGTQYF. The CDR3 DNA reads TGTGCCAGCAGTTACGCGAGGACTAGCGGGACCCAGTACTTC.

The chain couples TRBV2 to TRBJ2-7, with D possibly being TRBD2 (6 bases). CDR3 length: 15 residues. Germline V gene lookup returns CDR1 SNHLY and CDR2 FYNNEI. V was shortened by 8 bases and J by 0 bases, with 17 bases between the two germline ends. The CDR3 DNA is TGTGCCAGCCCAAGGGAGGTGGGTACCTCCTACGAGCAGTACTTC. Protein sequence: CASPREVGTSYEQYF.

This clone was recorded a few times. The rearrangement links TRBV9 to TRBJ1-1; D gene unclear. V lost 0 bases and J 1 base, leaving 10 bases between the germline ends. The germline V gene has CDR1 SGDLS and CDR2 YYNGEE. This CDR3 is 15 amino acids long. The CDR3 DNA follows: TGTGCCAGCAGCGTAGATTGGGCAGGGAACACTGAAGCTTTCTTT. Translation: CASSVDWAGNTEAFF.

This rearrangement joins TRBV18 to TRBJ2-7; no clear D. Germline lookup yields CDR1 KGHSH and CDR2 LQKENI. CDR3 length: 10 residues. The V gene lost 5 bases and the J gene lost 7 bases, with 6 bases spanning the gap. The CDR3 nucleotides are TGTGCCAGCTCAGGGATTGAGCAGTACTTC. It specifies CASSGIEQYF.

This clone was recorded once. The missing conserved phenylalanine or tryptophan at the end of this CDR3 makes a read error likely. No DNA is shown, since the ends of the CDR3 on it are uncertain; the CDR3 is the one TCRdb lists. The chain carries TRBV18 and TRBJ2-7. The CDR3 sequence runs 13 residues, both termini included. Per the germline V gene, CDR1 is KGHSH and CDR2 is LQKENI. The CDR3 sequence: CASSPSTTGTAKI.

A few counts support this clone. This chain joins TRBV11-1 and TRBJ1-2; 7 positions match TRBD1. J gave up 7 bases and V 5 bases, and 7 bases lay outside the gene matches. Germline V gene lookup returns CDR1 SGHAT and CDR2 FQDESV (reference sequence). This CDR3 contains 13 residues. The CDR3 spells CASSPDRAGGYTF. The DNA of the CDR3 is TGTGCCAGCAGCCCAGACAGGGCTGGTGGCTACACCTTC. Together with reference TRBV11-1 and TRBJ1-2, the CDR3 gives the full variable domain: EAEVAQSPRYKITEKSQAVAFWCDPISGHATLYWYRQILGQGPELLVQFQDESVVDDSQLPKDRFSAERLKGVDSTLKIQPAELGDSAMYLCASSPDRAGGYTFGSGTRLTVV.

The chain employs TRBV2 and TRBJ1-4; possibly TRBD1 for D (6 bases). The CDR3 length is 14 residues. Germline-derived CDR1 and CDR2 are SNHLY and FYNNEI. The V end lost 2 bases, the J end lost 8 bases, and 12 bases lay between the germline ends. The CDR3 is CASSESRGREKLFF. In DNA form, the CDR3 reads TGTGCCAGCAGTGAATCTAGGGGGAGGGAAAAACTGTTTTTT.

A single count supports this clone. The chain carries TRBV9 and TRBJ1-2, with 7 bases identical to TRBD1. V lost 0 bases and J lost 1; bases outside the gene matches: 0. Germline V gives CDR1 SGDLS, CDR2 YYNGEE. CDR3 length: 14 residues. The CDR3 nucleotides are TGTGCCAGCAGCGTAGCAGGGGGTAACTATGGCTACACCTTC. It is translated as CASSVAGGNYGYTF.

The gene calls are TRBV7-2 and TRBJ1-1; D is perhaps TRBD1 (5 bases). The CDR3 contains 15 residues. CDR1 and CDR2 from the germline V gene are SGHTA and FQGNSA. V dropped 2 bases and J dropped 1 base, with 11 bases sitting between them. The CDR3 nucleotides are TGTGCCAGCAGCTTATATGAGGGGTCGAACACTGAAGCTTTCTTT. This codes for CASSLYEGSNTEAFF.

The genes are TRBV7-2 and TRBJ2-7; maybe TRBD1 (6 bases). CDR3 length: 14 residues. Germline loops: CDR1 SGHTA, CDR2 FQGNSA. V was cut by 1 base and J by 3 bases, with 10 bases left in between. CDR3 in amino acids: CASSLDGGFYEQYF. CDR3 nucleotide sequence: TGTGCCAGCAGCTTAGATGGGGGCTTCTACGAGCAGTACTTC.

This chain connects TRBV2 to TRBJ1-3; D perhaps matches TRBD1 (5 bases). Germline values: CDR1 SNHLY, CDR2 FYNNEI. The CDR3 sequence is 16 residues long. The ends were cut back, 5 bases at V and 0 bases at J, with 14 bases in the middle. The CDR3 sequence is CASSPTGPSSGNTIYF. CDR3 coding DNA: TGTGCCAGCAGTCCCACGGGACCGAGCTCTGGAAACACCATATATTTT.

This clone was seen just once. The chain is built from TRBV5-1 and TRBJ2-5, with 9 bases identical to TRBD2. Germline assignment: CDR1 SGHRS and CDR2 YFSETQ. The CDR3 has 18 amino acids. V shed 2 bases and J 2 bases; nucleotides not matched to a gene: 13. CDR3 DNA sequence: TGCGCCAGCAGCTTTAGTTTAGCGGGAGTTTCTGATCAAGAGACCCAGTACTTC. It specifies CASSFSLAGVSDQETQYF. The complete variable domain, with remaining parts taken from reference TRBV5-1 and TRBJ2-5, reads KAGVTQTPRYLIKTRGQQVTLSCSPISGHRSVSWYQQTPGQGLQFLFEYFSETQRNKGNFPGRFSGRQFSNSRSEMNVSTLELGDSALYLCASSFSLAGVSDQETQYFGPGTRLLVL.